What follows is one T cell receptor (beta chain) and its context. Its cognate antigen is unknown. It was with 60 Vbeta and 13 Jbeta primers that the PCR ran. Sequencing was performed with immunoSEQ multiplex PCR; in TCRdb, only in-frame clones are kept and a portion is missing. This sample has about 160,000 clones, with around 85% found just once. Trimming cost V 5 bases and J 4 bases, with 6 bases left between them. This CDR3 contains 11 residues. Germline V gene data show CDR1 as MNHNY and CDR2 as SVGAGI (reference sequence). This sample was taken from a study of cytomegalovirus exposure and HLA in healthy donors. Broader study findings: Published work reported that the classifier diagnosed cytomegalovirus status with high specificity and sensitivity. The authors later linked a missense DCLRE1C variant to TCR beta V- and J-gene trimming.

The sample consisted of PBMCs. The receptor comes from a man aged 40-49 years in good health and CMV-seronegative. This chain links TRBV6-6 with TRBJ2-7; no reliable D call. The CDR3 is CASSPSYEQYF. In DNA, the CDR3 is TGTGCCAGCAGTCCCTCGTACGAGCAGTACTTC.